This T cell receptor beta chain comes out of a study of regulatory T cells in long-lasting Graves disease. This clonotype was counted ten times or more. Combining iRepertoire HTBI primers with Arm-PCR of CDR3 regions, the authors built TCR beta libraries. MiXCR, run by TCRdb on the multiplex PCR reads, gives a single entry per CDR3 protein. Here the sample spans around 430,000 distinct CDR3 sequences, around a fifth being singletons. The time point was: persistent/refractory GD, antithyroid drugs over 5 years with positive TRAb. PBMCs were the source of the RNA used for TCR sequencing. Source: peripheral blood mononuclear cells (PBMCs), taken when the disease was refractory, from a patient treated with antithyroid drugs. The TCR sequence derives from a female donor with Graves disease.

The CDR3 reads CASSPQGQGTEAFF. The CDR3 region has the DNA TGTGCCAGCTCACCTCAGGGTCAGGGCACTGAAGCTTTCTTT. The rearrangement links TRBV18 to TRBJ1-1; possible D gene TRBD1, 5 bases. Germline CDR1 reads KGHSH; CDR2 reads LQKENI. The CDR3 runs to 14 residues. Deletions cut 3 bases from V and 4 bases from J, with 12 bases between. The full variable domain, rest sourced from reference TRBV18 and TRBJ1-1, is NAGVMQNPRHLVRRRGQEARLRCSPMKGHSHVYWYRQLPEEGLKFMVYLQKENIIDESGMPKERFSAEFPKEGPSILRIQQVVRGDSAAYFCASSPQGQGTEAFFGQGTRLTVV.